The 32 T cell receptor beta chains in this list originate from one sample, sequenced in a study of response to subunit inactivated influenza vaccine. TCRdb reanalysed the RT-PCR reads using MiXCR and keeps one entry per CDR3 protein. The sample has around 850,000 distinct CDR3 sequences; around 20% are singletons. Sequences were derived from PBMCs from blood, sampled around 5 days after vaccination. Source of these receptors: a man aged 45-65 years who received an inactivated influenza vaccine.

This clonotype came up a few times. The rearrangement uses TRBV6-2 or TRBV6-3 and TRBJ2-1; the D is unclear. The CDR3 runs 12 residues. Germline CDR1 and CDR2: MNHEY and SVGEGT. The V end was cut by 7 bases, the J end by 7 bases, with 11 bases between. The CDR3 is CASTRGVNEQFF. CDR3 DNA sequence: TGTGCCAGCACAAGAGGTGTTAATGAGCAGTTCTTC.

The table lists this clonotype with many counts. This sequence joins TRBV20-1 and TRBJ2-7; D is perhaps TRBD2 (5 bases). Trimming stripped 0 bases from V and 0 bases from J, with 12 bases between. This CDR3 is 15 amino acids long. In germline, CDR1 is DFQATT, CDR2 SNEGSKA (reference sequence). The CDR3, as DNA: TGCAGTGCTAGAGAAGGCCAGCGGAACTCCTACGAGCAGTACTTC. Protein product: CSAREGQRNSYEQYF.

In its sample, this clonotype was seen many times. V usage is TRBV20-1 and J usage is TRBJ2-1, with 8 nucleotides matching TRBD2. The germline CDR1 and CDR2 sequences are DFQATT and SNEGSKA (reference sequence). This CDR3 contains 14 residues. J was trimmed by 6 bases and V by 0 bases; bases with no gene match: 4. This chain's CDR3 is CSARDGRGSNEQFF. In nucleotides, the CDR3 is TGCAGTGCTAGAGACGGGAGGGGATCCAATGAGCAGTTCTTC.

This clonotype was seen ten or more times. The gene calls are TRBV12-3 or TRBV12-4 and TRBJ2-7; a possible D gene is TRBD2 (6 bases). The V gene lost 6 bases and the J gene lost 2 bases, with 17 bases spanning the gap. The CDR3 loop spans 15 amino acids. The CDR3 DNA reads as TGTGCCAGCAGCCTTGGCGGCGGGACCACCTACGAGCAGTACTTC. This codes for CASSLGGGTTYEQYF.

This clonotype was recorded many times. The chain combines TRBV6-2 or TRBV6-3 with TRBJ1-2, with D tentatively TRBD1 (5 bases). V lost 6 bases to trimming and J lost 6 bases, with 11 bases between them. Germline CDR1 and CDR2: MNHEY and SVGEGT. The CDR3 consists of 12 residues. The CDR3 protein is CASSTMGHGYTF. In DNA, the CDR3 is TGTGCCAGCAGCACCATGGGGCATGGCTACACCTTC.

The chain is built from TRBV24-1 and TRBJ2-5; TRBD2 aligns across 7 bases. In germline, CDR1 is KGHDR, CDR2 SFDVKD. CDR3 length equals 16 residues. Trimming cost V 2 bases and J 4 bases; bases outside gene matches: 9. In DNA, the CDR3 is TGTGCCACCAGTGATTACCGCGGGGTAGCGGGAGAGACCCAGTACTTC. Translating it yields CATSDYRGVAGETQYF.

This clonotype occurred many times. CDR3 loop: CASSLLSETQYF. Here the CDR3 DNA reads TGTGCCAGCAGCTTATTGTCGGAGACCCAGTACTTC. The V and J genes are TRBV7-2 and TRBJ2-5; unclear D gene. Trimming pared 2 bases from V and 5 bases from J, leaving 6 bases between. The CDR3 length is 12 residues. Germline lookup yields CDR1 SGHTA and CDR2 FQGNSA.

This chain connects TRBV7-7 to TRBJ2-2; D is unclear. Per germline, CDR1 SSHAT and CDR2 FNYEAQ (reference sequence). CDR3 length: 14 amino acids. The CDR3 DNA reads TGTGCTATCTCTACGACAACCGGGACCGGGGAGCTGTTTTTT. Residues: CAISTTTGTGELFF.

This clonotype was picked up a small number of times. The V call is TRBV29-1, the J call TRBJ1-1; D remains unclear. Trimming shortened V by 7 bases and J by 0 bases, and 12 bases separated the two germline ends. The CDR3 extends over 13 amino acids. Germline V gene sequence: CDR1 SQVTM, CDR2 ANQGSEA. This chain's CDR3 is CSGGGLMNTEAFF. CDR3 bases: TGCAGCGGGGGTGGGCTGATGAACACTGAAGCTTTCTTT.

The sample holds many counts of this clonotype. The chain links TRBV12-3 or TRBV12-4 to TRBJ1-1, with 7 bases fitting TRBD1. This CDR3 is 15 amino acids long. Trimming at V came to 1 base and at J to 4 bases, leaving 6 bases not matched to a gene. The DNA of the CDR3 is TGTGCCAGCAGTTTAGTAGGGGGCGGGGGCACTGAAGCTTTCTTT. Translation: CASSLVGGGGTEAFF.

This clonotype has a count of ten or more. CDR3 sequence (DNA): TGTGCCAGCAGCTTCGGACAAAACATGAACACTGAAGCTTTCTTT. Its translation is CASSFGQNMNTEAFF. The chain joins TRBV5-5 to TRBJ1-1, with a weak D call TRBD1 (5 bases). The V end was cut by 2 bases, the J end by 0 bases, with 11 bases between. The CDR3 is 15 amino acids. The germline V gene has CDR1 SGHKS and CDR2 YYEKEE (reference sequence). The complete variable domain, with remaining parts taken from reference TRBV5-5 and TRBJ1-1, reads DAGVTQSPTHLIKTRGQQVTLRCSPISGHKSVSWYQQVLGQGPQFIFQYYEKEERGRGNFPDRFSARQFPNYSSELNVNALLLGDSALYLCASSFGQNMNTEAFFGQGTRLTVV.

The chain has TRBV6-5 and TRBJ1-3; D is uncertain. CDR1 MNHEY and CDR2 SVGAGI come from the germline V gene. The germline V and J ends were trimmed by 3 bases and 5 bases, with 14 bases remaining between them. The CDR3 length is 15 residues. The CDR3 spells CASSYSMDGRNTIYF. The DNA for the CDR3 is TGTGCCAGCAGTTATTCTATGGACGGAAGAAACACCATATATTTT.

The DNA of the CDR3 is TGCGCCAGCAGCCAGCACGTCAAAAACAATGAGCAGTTCTTC. Its translation is CASSQHVKNNEQFF. The J gene is TRBJ2-1, the V gene TRBV4-3; D is unclear. Trimming took 3 bases from V and 5 from J, leaving 11 bases between them. The CDR3 totals 14 residues. Germline assignment: CDR1 LGHNA and CDR2 YSLEER.

The chain joins TRBV11-2 to TRBJ2-1; D might be TRBD2 (6 bases). Trimming took off 8 bases at V and 8 bases at J, with 22 bases between the two ends. Looked up from germline, CDR1 is SGHAT and CDR2 is FQNNGV. CDR3 size: 15 residues. The CDR3 reads CASGIRGDLWDEQFF. The CDR3 DNA reads as TGTGCCAGCGGGATACGCGGGGACCTCTGGGATGAGCAGTTCTTC.

The chain joins TRBV9 to TRBJ2-3; tentatively, D is TRBD1 (6 bases). Trimming shortened V by 4 bases and J by 0 bases, and 12 bases separated the two germline ends. The length of the CDR3 is 15 residues. Germline assignment: CDR1 SGDLS and CDR2 YYNGEE. In DNA form, the CDR3 reads TGTGCCAGCAGCTTTTCAGGGGCCAGCACAGATACGCAGTATTTT. It translates to CASSFSGASTDTQYF.

This clonotype was found a few times. This rearrangement joins TRBV6-2 or TRBV6-3 to TRBJ2-5; D is tentatively TRBD1 or TRBD2 (5 bases each). The V end was cut by 5 bases, the J end by 8 bases, with 9 bases between. Germline V gives CDR1 MNHEY, CDR2 SVGEGT. This CDR3 is built from 11 residues. CDR3 DNA: TGTGCCAGCAGTACGAGGGGAACCCAGTACTTC. It translates to CASSTRGTQYF.

This clonotype has only a few counts. The chain couples TRBV29-1 to TRBJ2-1, with D possibly TRBD2 on 6 matching bases. V was cut by 8 bases and J by 9 bases, with 20 bases left in between. The length of the CDR3 is 13 residues. Germline CDR1 is SQVTM and CDR2 is ANQGSEA. CDR3 sequence reads: CSLLVAGRSEQFF. The CDR3, as DNA: TGCAGCCTCCTGGTCGCGGGGCGAAGTGAGCAGTTCTTC.

This clonotype turned up a few times. V gene TRBV19 combines with J gene TRBJ2-1; a possible D gene is TRBD1 (5 bases). Germline loops: CDR1 LNHDA, CDR2 SQIVND (reference sequence). CDR3 length equals 14 residues. The V gene lost 5 bases and the J gene lost 8 bases, with 16 bases spanning the gap. CDR3 sequence reads: CASSPGIALDEQFF. The CDR3 nucleotides are TGTGCCAGTAGTCCAGGGATAGCTCTGGATGAGCAGTTCTTC.

The V call is TRBV29-1, the J call TRBJ2-5; 12 bases map to TRBD1. CDR3 size: 17 residues. Per germline, CDR1 SQVTM and CDR2 ANQGSEA. The J segment lost 5 bases and the V segment lost 2 bases, leaving 12 bases of the junction unmatched. This CDR3 reads CSVELVAGTGGRETQYF. The CDR3 nucleotides read TGCAGCGTTGAATTAGTTGCCGGGACAGGGGGCCGGGAGACCCAGTACTTC.

CDR3 nucleotides: TGTGCCAGCAGCGGGACTAGCGGGGAAAACAATGAGCAGTTCTTC. Translated: CASSGTSGENNEQFF. The chain carries TRBV5-6 and TRBJ2-1; 13 nucleotides agree with TRBD2. V lost 4 bases and J lost 5; bases outside the gene matches: 3. Germline CDR1 SGHDT, CDR2 YYEEEE. The CDR3 is 15 amino acids.

This clonotype was counted between two and nine times. V gene TRBV29-1 combines with J gene TRBJ1-2, with D possibly matching TRBD1 (5 bases). Germline values: CDR1 SQVTM, CDR2 ANQGSEA. The CDR3 runs to 13 residues. V was clipped by 5 bases and J by 2 bases, with 12 bases between them. The CDR3 sequence: CSVMETANYGYTF. CDR3 sequence (DNA): TGCAGCGTTATGGAGACAGCGAACTATGGCTACACCTTC.

This chain connects TRBV3-1 to TRBJ2-7, with D unclear. This CDR3 region has 16 residues. Germline CDR1 reads LGHDT; CDR2 reads YNNKEL (reference sequence). Trimming cost V 0 bases and J 2 bases, with 14 bases left between them. The CDR3 coding sequence is TGTGCCAGCAGCCAAGATCGACGGAACCTAGCCTACGAGCAGTACTTC. Translation: CASSQDRRNLAYEQYF.

This clonotype was found a few times. The V call is TRBV12-3 or TRBV12-4, the J call TRBJ2-3; perhaps TRBD2 as D (6 bases). The CDR3 is made up of 14 amino acids. The V end lost 6 bases, the J end lost 4 bases, and 14 bases lay between the germline ends. CDR3 bases: TGTGCCAGCAGGCCCCTGCGGGGTCCAGATACGCAGTATTTT. Translation: CASRPLRGPDTQYF.

This clonotype has only a few counts. The gene calls are TRBV7-2 and TRBJ2-7, with D possibly TRBD1 on 6 matching bases. Trimming cost V 4 bases and J 0 bases, with 16 bases left between them. The CDR3 consists of 16 residues. Germline V gene sequence: CDR1 SGHTA, CDR2 FQGNSA. The CDR3 here is CASSWAGTSGSYEQYF. In nucleotides, the CDR3 is TGTGCCAGCAGCTGGGCCGGGACATCAGGCTCCTACGAGCAGTACTTC.

This clonotype was counted only a few times. This sequence joins TRBV5-1 and TRBJ2-1; 8 nucleotides align to TRBD2. Germline assignment: CDR1 SGHRS and CDR2 YFSETQ. This CDR3 is built from 17 residues. The V gene end was trimmed by 3 bases and the J gene end by 0 bases; junction bases not matched to a gene: 8. The CDR3 DNA reads TGCGCCAGCAGCTGGAGACTAGCGCAGAGCTCCTACAATGAGCAGTTCTTC. This encodes CASSWRLAQSSYNEQFF.

J is TRBJ2-1 and V is TRBV20-1; 9 bases agree with TRBD2. Germline V gene sequence: CDR1 DFQATT, CDR2 SNEGSKA (reference sequence). The CDR3 runs to 17 residues. The DNA for the CDR3 is TGCTGCGCTAGAGATGCGGCTAGCGGGACCATTTACAATGAGCAGTTCTTC. Amino acid sequence: CCARDAASGTIYNEQFF.

The genes are TRBV29-1 and TRBJ2-1; TRBD1 matches 7 bases. This CDR3 is built from 15 residues. Looked up from germline, CDR1 is SQVTM and CDR2 is ANQGSEA. V dropped 1 base and J dropped 7; count of bases not matched to a gene: 10. This CDR3 reads CSVEAVRGLGNEQFF. The CDR3 coding sequence is TGCAGCGTTGAAGCCGTGAGGGGGCTCGGGAATGAGCAGTTCTTC.

This clonotype was observed at least ten times. This rearrangement joins TRBV29-1 to TRBJ1-1; possibly TRBD1 for D (5 bases). The CDR3 contains 13 residues. Trimming took off 3 bases at V and 5 bases at J, with 13 bases between the two ends. The V gene's germline CDR1 is SQVTM and CDR2 ANQGSEA. The CDR3 DNA reads as TGCAGCGTTGATCGCGGACCAGGGACTGAAGCTTTCTTT. Its translation: CSVDRGPGTEAFF.

At least ten counts were recorded for this clonotype. V usage is TRBV6-2 or TRBV6-3 and J usage is TRBJ1-2; D unclear. The CDR3 totals 12 residues. CDR1 and CDR2 (germline): MNHEY, SVGEGT. The V end was cut by 5 bases, the J end by 4 bases, with 8 bases between. For the CDR3, the DNA is TGTGCCAGCAGTCCCGGACCCTATGGCTACACCTTC. It specifies CASSPGPYGYTF.

The rearrangement uses TRBV18 and TRBJ2-7, with 10 bases lining up with TRBD1. V was clipped by 6 bases and J by 5 bases; unmatched bases: 7. The CDR3 loop spans 14 amino acids. Germline CDR1 and CDR2: KGHSH and LQKENI. The chain's CDR3 is CASSSRQGANEQYF. CDR3 bases: TGTGCCAGCTCCTCCAGACAGGGGGCAAACGAGCAGTACTTC.

The V and J genes are TRBV9 and TRBJ2-5; TRBD1 aligns across 7 bases. Germline CDR1 is SGDLS and CDR2 is YYNGEE. CDR3 length equals 15 residues. V shed 0 bases and J 7 bases; nucleotides not matched to a gene: 9. The CDR3 here is CASSVVGTASGTQYF. DNA for the CDR3: TGTGCCAGCAGCGTAGTGGGGACAGCCTCGGGGACCCAGTACTTC. Complete variable domain (other parts from reference TRBV9 and TRBJ2-5): DSGVTQTPKHLITATGQRVTLRCSPRSGDLSVYWYQQSLDQGLQFLIQYYNGEERAKGNILERFSAQQFPDLHSELNLSSLELGDSALYFCASSVVGTASGTQYFGPGTRLLVL.

A few counts support this clonotype. The chain carries TRBV5-1 and TRBJ2-1; 11 nucleotides line up with TRBD2. V gave up 3 bases and J gave up 6 bases; unmatched junction bases: 8. This CDR3 spans 16 amino acids. The germline CDR1 and CDR2 sequences are SGHRS and YFSETQ. This chain's CDR3 is CASSSLGLAGANEQFF. The DNA of the CDR3 is TGCGCCAGCAGCTCCCTCGGACTAGCGGGCGCCAATGAGCAGTTCTTC.